This T cell receptor (beta chain) is from a study of shared clonotypes between healthy human individuals. Germline lookup yields CDR1 SGHRS and CDR2 YFSETQ. Between the trimmed V and J ends, which lost 4 bases and 0 bases, there was a span of 9 bases. The CDR3 spans 14 residues. Some clones are missing from TCRdb's copy, which holds only in-frame ones; the method was immunoSEQ multiplex PCR. The profile shows more than 400,000 clones, less than 96% of them singletons. The sequenced sample was naive CD4+ T cells sorted from blood. Subset in this sample: CD45RA+ positively selected. The receptor's source is a woman aged 30 to 39 in good health. The chain carries TRBV5-1 and TRBJ2-3; tentative D call: TRBD2 (5 bases). In DNA form, the CDR3 reads TGCGCCAGCAGCGAGGGCCGGAGCACAGATACGCAGTATTTT. Its protein is CASSEGRSTDTQYF.